This TCR beta chain was captured in a study of T cell responses to AZD1222 COVID-19 vaccine. In the study overall: Second-dose intervals of approximately 4 or approximately 12 weeks were pooled.

Comments on this clone: Its antigen is not identified.

Assay: immunoSEQ multiplex PCR; the TCRdb copy retains only in-frame clones and omits some. The sample holds roughly 140,000 clones, approximately 90% seen once. Study-wide points: Only a handful of AZD1222 recipients, several in all, had baseline seropositivity. Females made up more of the donors, who were largely white British, and clonal diversity may have come out too low. Close to half of all spike-specific TCRs reportedly target regions of the variants that are unmutated.

This CDR3 region has 15 residues. Trimming removed 6 bases from V and 4 bases from J; junction bases left unmatched: 4. Germline V lookup: CDR1 LGHNT, CDR2 FRNRAP. The TCR sequence derives from an adult in good health. Material: peripheral blood, obtained on day 0 of AZD1222 vaccination. The chain links TRBV12-5 to TRBJ2-1; 12 nucleotides match TRBD1. CDR3 amino acids: CASGPGQGAYNEQFF. The CDR3 coding sequence is TGTGCTAGTGGCCCGGGACAGGGGGCATACAATGAGCAGTTCTTC.